This T cell receptor (beta chain) was recorded in a study of siplizumab effects on memory and regulatory T cells. For this clone: No antigen is known for it.

Here immunoSEQ multiplex PCR was the method, and the copy in TCRdb shows in-frame clones only, minus some. Altogether 95,000 to 100,000 clones are present, around 90% being singletons, with the ten largest covering 12%. Study-level findings and limits: Siplizumab brought about a significant reduction in alloreactive sequences traceable to unstimulated CD4+ memory cells. Most proliferating CD4+ or CD8+ clones, roughly 75-97%, had no naive or memory assignment.

The sequenced sample consisted of non-Treg CD4+ T cells sorted from blood. This clonotype was obtained from a human donor in good health.

CDR3 bases: TGCGCCAGCAGCCCGGGACAGCAAGAGACCCAGTACTTC. Its translation is CASSPGQQETQYF. The chain links TRBV4-3 to TRBJ2-5; 7 bases align to TRBD1. Losses at the gene ends were 4 bases for V and 2 bases for J; bases not matched to a gene: 1. The germline gives CDR1 LGHNA, CDR2 YSLEER. The length of the CDR3 is 13 residues.